This T cell receptor beta chain was recovered during a study of OX40 agonist ivuxolimab in advanced cancers. The germline gives CDR1 MNHEY, CDR2 SVGAGI. V gave up 5 bases and J gave up 3 bases, with 17 bases separating them. The CDR3 is made up of 15 amino acids. Only in-frame clones appear in the TCRdb table, and some are missing; sequencing was by immunoSEQ multiplex PCR. The sample has around 61,000 clones, roughly four fifths seen once. With respect to this clone: Other DNA sequences in this sample translate to the same CDR3.

This rearrangement joins TRBV6-5 to TRBJ2-7, with D perhaps being TRBD1 or TRBD2 (5 bases each). Sequenced here: CD4+ or CD8+ T cells sorted from blood, sampled in a trial of the OX40 agonist ivuxolimab. The receptor's source is an adult with an advanced solid tumor such as melanoma, head and neck, liver or kidney cancer. The CDR3 DNA is TGTGCCAGCAGTGGCCGAGGGGCTGGGAGCTACGAGCAGTACTTC. It translates to CASSGRGAGSYEQYF.